Each of the 2 T cell receptor beta chains below was sequenced from the same sample in a study of shared clonotypes between healthy human individuals. Profiling relied on immunoSEQ multiplex PCR, and the TCRdb table lists in-frame clones only, not all of them. The table lists approximately 2.5 million clones, approximately 94% of them singletons. The sample consisted of naive CD4+ T cells from PBMCs. This sample's subset: CD45RA+ positively selected. These receptors came from a man between 18 and 35 years old in good health. Some clones in this sample may be carry-over from other donors' samples.

The chain recombines TRBV5-1 with TRBJ2-6; no reliable D call. Between the trimmed V and J ends, which lost 0 bases and 0 bases, there was a span of 19 bases. Per the germline V gene, CDR1 is SGHRS and CDR2 is YFSETQ. The CDR3 is 20 residues long. This CDR3 is CASSLGAVPEGYSGANVLTF. The CDR3 DNA sequence: TGCGCCAGCAGCTTGGGCGCCGTGCCCGAAGGATACTCTGGGGCCAACGTCCTGACTTTC. Based on the CDR3 plus reference TRBV5-1 and TRBJ2-6, the full variable domain is KAGVTQTPRYLIKTRGQQVTLSCSPISGHRSVSWYQQTPGQGLQFLFEYFSETQRNKGNFPGRFSGRQFSNSRSEMNVSTLELGDSALYLCASSLGAVPEGYSGANVLTFGAGSRLTVL.

V and J are TRBV9 and TRBJ2-1; 13 bases align to TRBD2. Germline CDR1 and CDR2: SGDLS and YYNGEE. The CDR3 has 15 amino acids. J lost 4 bases, V lost 3 bases, and 1 base had no gene match. The CDR3 reads CASSETSGRYNEQFF. The CDR3 bases are TGTGCCAGCAGCGAGACTAGCGGGAGGTACAATGAGCAGTTCTTC.